These T cell receptor beta chains were read from a single sample in a study of T cell repertoires in cytomegalovirus infection. TCRdb reanalysed the reads using MiXCR and keeps one entry per CDR3 protein. This repertoire shows about 360,000 distinct CDR3 sequences, approximately 18% found once; its top ten account for roughly 8.7%. The sequencing sample was made of PBMCs. These TCRs come from a human donor in good health (CMV status not recorded). Some clones in this sample may be carry-over from other donors' samples. Each CDR3 is given with its conserved first and last residue. A D gene is named only where the DNA matches it firmly. Size tells how often a clone was seen (once, few, many) or the class of an expanded clone, and some rows leave it out.

CDR3nt: TGTGCCAGCAGCCCGCCGTTTACCCCATTTAGCTATGGCTACACCTTC
CDR3aa: CASSPPFTPFSYGYTF
d_gene: -
abundance: many
j_gene: TRBJ1-2
v_gene: TRBV7-2

CDR3nt: TGTGCCAGTAGTATAGATCTACGCGGGAGGTCGAATGAGCAGTTCTTC
CDR3aa: CASSIDLRGRSNEQFF
d_gene: TRBD2
abundance: many
j_gene: TRBJ2-1
v_gene: TRBV19

CDR3nt: TGTGCCAGCAGTTCGGACAGAGGGGTTGAAGCTTTCTTT
CDR3aa: CASSSDRGVEAFF
d_gene: -
abundance: few
j_gene: TRBJ1-1
v_gene: TRBV6-1

CDR3nt: TGTGCCAGCGAGAGTTCGGAGGAAGAGACCCAGTACTTC
CDR3aa: CASESSEEETQYF
d_gene: -
abundance: many
j_gene: TRBJ2-5
v_gene: TRBV7-9

CDR3nt: TGTGCCAGCAGTCCCCAGGGGGCGGGGCGGACTGAAGCTTTCTTT
CDR3aa: CASSPQGAGRTEAFF
d_gene: TRBD1
abundance: many
j_gene: TRBJ1-1
v_gene: TRBV28

CDR3nt: TGTGCCAGCAGTTACTCGAGCGGGAACACAGATACGCAGTATTTT
CDR3aa: CASSYSSGNTDTQYF
d_gene: TRBD2
abundance: -
j_gene: TRBJ2-3
v_gene: TRBV6-2/TRBV6-3

CDR3nt: TGTGCCAGCAGCTTAACAGAATCCTATTCACCCCTCCACTTT
CDR3aa: CASSLTESYSPLHF
d_gene: -
abundance: many
j_gene: TRBJ1-6
v_gene: TRBV7-8

CDR3nt: TGCAGCGTTGAAGATCGCCGGGGCTACACCTTC
CDR3aa: CSVEDRRGYTF
d_gene: -
abundance: -
j_gene: TRBJ1-2
v_gene: TRBV29-1

CDR3nt: TGCAGTGCGAGTGGACTAGCGGGAGGACGTTCCTACAATGAGCAGTTCTTC
CDR3aa: CSASGLAGGRSYNEQFF
d_gene: TRBD2
abundance: few
j_gene: TRBJ2-1
v_gene: TRBV20-1

CDR3nt: TGTGCCAGCAGCTCGCGGACGGGGTTCACTGAAGCTTTCTTT
CDR3aa: CASSSRTGFTEAFF
d_gene: -
abundance: few
j_gene: TRBJ1-1
v_gene: TRBV12-3/TRBV12-4

CDR3nt: TGTGCCAGCAGTGAAGGGCAGGGGGAACAGCCCCAGCATTTT
CDR3aa: CASSEGQGEQPQHF
d_gene: TRBD1
abundance: -
j_gene: TRBJ1-5
v_gene: TRBV2

CDR3nt: TGTGCCAGCAGCCAAGACCTATTAGGGGTCACGAACTATGGCTACACCTTC
CDR3aa: CASSQDLLGVTNYGYTF
d_gene: -
abundance: -
j_gene: TRBJ1-2
v_gene: TRBV14

CDR3nt: TGTGCCAGCAGTTTCAGGACAGTGAACACTGAAGCTTTCTTT
CDR3aa: CASSFRTVNTEAFF
d_gene: -
abundance: -
j_gene: TRBJ1-1
v_gene: TRBV12-3/TRBV12-4

CDR3nt: TGTGCCAGCAGCCGTAGAGGCCACCAAGAGACCCAGTACTTC
CDR3aa: CASSRRGHQETQYF
d_gene: -
abundance: -
j_gene: TRBJ2-5
v_gene: TRBV12-3/TRBV12-4

CDR3nt: TGTGCCAGCATCCAACCGGGACAGGGGAGCTATGGCTACACCTTC
CDR3aa: CASIQPGQGSYGYTF
d_gene: TRBD1
abundance: few
j_gene: TRBJ1-2
v_gene: TRBV6-2/TRBV6-3

CDR3nt: TGTGCCAGCAGCCGTAACGTGGAGGGCAGTGAAGCTTTCTTT
CDR3aa: CASSRNVEGSEAFF
d_gene: -
abundance: few
j_gene: TRBJ1-1
v_gene: TRBV7-2

CDR3nt: TGTGCCAGCAGTGAAGTGGCCTCCCCGGGACTGATAACCTACAATGAGCAGTTCTTC
CDR3aa: CASSEVASPGLITYNEQFF
d_gene: -
abundance: few
j_gene: TRBJ2-1
v_gene: TRBV2

CDR3nt: TGTGCCAGCAGCACCGTTTATCGGCCCAATGAGCAGTTCTTC
CDR3aa: CASSTVYRPNEQFF
d_gene: -
abundance: many
j_gene: TRBJ2-1
v_gene: TRBV7-9

CDR3nt: TGTGCCAGCACCTCCGGGACAGGGCGGTCTGGTGGCTACACCTTC
CDR3aa: CASTSGTGRSGGYTF
d_gene: TRBD1
abundance: -
j_gene: TRBJ1-2
v_gene: TRBV2

CDR3nt: TGTGCCAGCAGTTACCGGACGTCAAACACTGAAGCTTTCTTT
CDR3aa: CASSYRTSNTEAFF
d_gene: -
abundance: few
j_gene: TRBJ1-1
v_gene: TRBV6-6

CDR3nt: TGCAGCGTTGGTGGGGCTTACGGGAGCCGTACAGATACGCAGTATTTT
CDR3aa: CSVGGAYGSRTDTQYF
d_gene: -
abundance: few
j_gene: TRBJ2-3
v_gene: TRBV29-1

CDR3nt: TGCAGCGTGACTGGGACAGGGGGCGACTATGGCTACACCTTC
CDR3aa: CSVTGTGGDYGYTF
d_gene: TRBD1
abundance: many
j_gene: TRBJ1-2
v_gene: TRBV29-1

CDR3nt: TGTGCCAGCAGCGGACTCAGGGAGAACACTGAAGCTTTCTTT
CDR3aa: CASSGLRENTEAFF
d_gene: -
abundance: many
j_gene: TRBJ1-1
v_gene: TRBV5-6

CDR3nt: TGTGCCAGCAGCTCAACAGGGGCTGCGGGATCCGGGGAGCTGTTTTTT
CDR3aa: CASSSTGAAGSGELFF
d_gene: -
abundance: -
j_gene: TRBJ2-2
v_gene: TRBV13

CDR3nt: TGTGCCAGCAGCAGTAGCGAATACAATGAGCAGTTCTTC
CDR3aa: CASSSSEYNEQFF
d_gene: -
abundance: -
j_gene: TRBJ2-1
v_gene: TRBV5-4

CDR3nt: TGTGCCAGCAGCCAAGGTACGGGATGGGACAATGAGCAGTTCTTC
CDR3aa: CASSQGTGWDNEQFF
d_gene: -
abundance: few
j_gene: TRBJ2-1
v_gene: TRBV3-1

CDR3nt: TGCAGTGCTAGAGTTCCGGTTGAGGCTAGCGGGGGCCCCCGGGACAATGAGCAGTTCTTC
CDR3aa: CSARVPVEASGGPRDNEQFF
d_gene: TRBD2
abundance: -
j_gene: TRBJ2-1
v_gene: TRBV20-1

CDR3nt: TGTGCCAGCAGCTTTGCGGACAGTTACAATGAGCAGTTCTTC
CDR3aa: CASSFADSYNEQFF
d_gene: -
abundance: -
j_gene: TRBJ2-1
v_gene: TRBV7-8

CDR3nt: TGTGCCAGCACCCAATCGACAGGGCTTGCTACGCAGTATTTT
CDR3aa: CASTQSTGLATQYF
d_gene: TRBD1
abundance: few
j_gene: TRBJ2-3
v_gene: TRBV2

CDR3nt: TGTGCCAGCAGTCAAATCGGCCCTACTGAAGCTTTCTTT
CDR3aa: CASSQIGPTEAFF
d_gene: -
abundance: -
j_gene: TRBJ1-1
v_gene: TRBV27

CDR3nt: TGTGCCAGCAGCCCCCAGCCCGGACAGGTCTCCTACGAGCAGTACTTC
CDR3aa: CASSPQPGQVSYEQYF
d_gene: TRBD1
abundance: many
j_gene: TRBJ2-7
v_gene: TRBV4-2

CDR3nt: TGTGCCAGCTCACCACCCGGGACAGGGCTGAACACTGAAGCTTTCTTT
CDR3aa: CASSPPGTGLNTEAFF
d_gene: TRBD1
abundance: -
j_gene: TRBJ1-1
v_gene: TRBV18

CDR3nt: TGTGCCAGCAGTGGGACAGGTTATTCACCCCTCCACTTT
CDR3aa: CASSGTGYSPLHF
d_gene: TRBD1
abundance: few
j_gene: TRBJ1-6
v_gene: TRBV12-3/TRBV12-4

CDR3nt: TGTGCCAGCCAGAGGAGGGCCGGAGATACGCAGTATTTT
CDR3aa: CASQRRAGDTQYF
d_gene: -
abundance: -
j_gene: TRBJ2-3
v_gene: TRBV11-2

CDR3nt: TGTGCCAGCAGCCAAGACGCAGCGGAGACCCAGTACTTC
CDR3aa: CASSQDAAETQYF
d_gene: -
abundance: -
j_gene: TRBJ2-5
v_gene: TRBV4-2

CDR3nt: TGTGCCAGCAGCCCCACATGGGGAGGCGGATTGAATGAGCAGTTCTTC
CDR3aa: CASSPTWGGGLNEQFF
d_gene: -
abundance: many
j_gene: TRBJ2-1
v_gene: TRBV7-7

CDR3nt: TGTGCCAGCAGCCCGGACAGTGACGGAGAGACCCAGTACTTC
CDR3aa: CASSPDSDGETQYF
d_gene: -
abundance: few
j_gene: TRBJ2-5
v_gene: TRBV6-5

CDR3nt: TGTGCCACCAGTGACCTCCGGGACAGGGGAAACGAGCAGTACTTC
CDR3aa: CATSDLRDRGNEQYF
d_gene: TRBD1
abundance: -
j_gene: TRBJ2-7
v_gene: TRBV24-1

CDR3nt: TGTGCCAGCTCACCAGGGACTAGCGGGAGTGGAAAAGAGACCCAGTACTTC
CDR3aa: CASSPGTSGSGKETQYF
d_gene: TRBD2
abundance: -
j_gene: TRBJ2-5
v_gene: TRBV18

CDR3nt: TGTGCCAGCAGCTCAACTTCTAGCGGTATATACAATGAGCAGTTCTTC
CDR3aa: CASSSTSSGIYNEQFF
d_gene: TRBD2
abundance: -
j_gene: TRBJ2-1
v_gene: TRBV13

CDR3nt: TGTGCCAGCAGACTCCGGACTAGCGGGAGCGATGAGCAGTTCTTC
CDR3aa: CASRLRTSGSDEQFF
d_gene: TRBD2
abundance: -
j_gene: TRBJ2-1
v_gene: TRBV2

CDR3nt: TGTGCTAGTGGTTTGAGACTAGCGGGAGGAATTGAGCAGTTCTTC
CDR3aa: CASGLRLAGGIEQFF
d_gene: TRBD2
abundance: few
j_gene: TRBJ2-1
v_gene: TRBV12-5

CDR3nt: TGCAGTGCTAGAGATCTTGGCCGCTCCTACAATGAGCAGTTCTTC
CDR3aa: CSARDLGRSYNEQFF
d_gene: -
abundance: -
j_gene: TRBJ2-1
v_gene: TRBV20-1

CDR3nt: TGTGCCAGCAGTAAAGACAGGGCGTACACTGAAGCTTTCTTT
CDR3aa: CASSKDRAYTEAFF
d_gene: TRBD1
abundance: -
j_gene: TRBJ1-1
v_gene: TRBV7-2

CDR3nt: TGTGCCAGCAGCGTAGACCAAGCGGGAGTCGGAGATACGCAGTATTTT
CDR3aa: CASSVDQAGVGDTQYF
d_gene: TRBD2
abundance: few
j_gene: TRBJ2-3
v_gene: TRBV9

CDR3nt: TGTGCCACCAGCAGAGACTGGAGTCGGAACACTGAAGCTTTCTTT
CDR3aa: CATSRDWSRNTEAFF
d_gene: -
abundance: -
j_gene: TRBJ1-1
v_gene: TRBV15

CDR3nt: TGCGCCAGCAGCCAAGATCCCCGGGGGGTTTTCAATGAGCAGTTCTTC
CDR3aa: CASSQDPRGVFNEQFF
d_gene: TRBD2
abundance: -
j_gene: TRBJ2-1
v_gene: TRBV4-1

CDR3nt: TGTGCCAGTAGTATTTCTACCGAAGGGGGAGATACGCAGTATTTT
CDR3aa: CASSISTEGGDTQYF
d_gene: -
abundance: -
j_gene: TRBJ2-3
v_gene: TRBV19

CDR3nt: TGTGCCAGCAGCCCGAAGGGGGGGGCTGAAGCTTTCTTT
CDR3aa: CASSPKGGAEAFF
d_gene: -
abundance: -
j_gene: TRBJ1-1
v_gene: TRBV7-9

CDR3nt: TGTGCCAGCAGCCTGGATATGGACAGGGGGGAAGCTTTCTTT
CDR3aa: CASSLDMDRGEAFF
d_gene: TRBD1
abundance: few
j_gene: TRBJ1-1
v_gene: TRBV5-4

CDR3nt: TGCAGTGCTAGAGATCTCGGGCAAGGAAACACCATATATTTT
CDR3aa: CSARDLGQGNTIYF
d_gene: -
abundance: few
j_gene: TRBJ1-3
v_gene: TRBV20-1

CDR3nt: TGCGCCAGCAGCTTGCTCGCGGACATAGATACGCAGTATTTT
CDR3aa: CASSLLADIDTQYF
d_gene: -
abundance: -
j_gene: TRBJ2-3
v_gene: TRBV5-1

CDR3nt: TGTGCCAGTAGTCACTACCCTGGACGGGCCGTTGACAATGAGCAGTTCTTC
CDR3aa: CASSHYPGRAVDNEQFF
d_gene: -
abundance: once
j_gene: TRBJ2-1
v_gene: TRBV19

CDR3nt: TGTGCCAGCAGCTTCGGACAGGGTTGGGAAAAACTGTTTTTT
CDR3aa: CASSFGQGWEKLFF
d_gene: TRBD1
abundance: few
j_gene: TRBJ1-4
v_gene: TRBV7-9

CDR3nt: TGTGCCAGCAGTCGATCACAGGGGAACACTGAAGCTTTCTTT
CDR3aa: CASSRSQGNTEAFF
d_gene: -
abundance: -
j_gene: TRBJ1-1
v_gene: TRBV12-3/TRBV12-4

CDR3nt: TGCAGTGCTACTACGGGACAGGAGCTTAACACTGAAGCTTTCTTT
CDR3aa: CSATTGQELNTEAFF
d_gene: TRBD1
abundance: -
j_gene: TRBJ1-1
v_gene: TRBV20-1

CDR3nt: TGCGCCAGCAGCCTCCCTATCGGGGAGCAGTTCTTC
CDR3aa: CASSLPIGEQFF
d_gene: -
abundance: few
j_gene: TRBJ2-1
v_gene: TRBV4-3